This T cell receptor (beta chain) stems from a study of blood T cell repertoires in COVID-19. For the study at large: Sites in the United States, Italy and Spain provided acute and convalescent COVID-19 samples. T cells, B-cell-depleted T cells, or PBMCs supplied cDNA or gDNA.

TCRdb keeps only in-frame clones here, not all; method: immunoSEQ multiplex PCR. This table has 380,000 or so clones, around 87% appearing once. The sequence was obtained from a woman aged 25-40 years with acute COVID-19. Sequenced material: PBMCs or T cells enriched from blood (not recorded which).

CDR3 coding DNA: TGTGCCAGTAGTATTCGCGCGGGGGGCACTGAAGCTTTCTTT. It codes for CASSIRAGGTEAFF. The chain employs TRBV19 and TRBJ1-1; D may be TRBD1 (5 bases). Germline CDR1 LNHDA, CDR2 SQIVND (reference sequence). CDR3 length: 14 residues. V was trimmed by 3 bases and J by 4 bases, leaving 12 bases between them.